This record looks at one T cell receptor beta chain sequence and its context. Antigen: not known. This CDR3 is built from 15 residues. V was pared by 6 bases and J by 2 bases, with 5 bases of the junction left unmatched. The V gene's germline CDR1 is KGHSH and CDR2 LQKENI. This sample is part of a study of Ad26.COV2.S vaccination and SARS-CoV-2 variants. General study findings and limits: Non-spike TCR breadth did not differ much between vaccine and placebo recipients. Total T cell responses, in the TCR breadth and depth analyses, may have been underestimated. Placebo recipients showed lower spike-specific TCR breadth than vaccinees.

The protocol was immunoSEQ multiplex PCR, while the TCRdb copy is restricted to in-frame clones and leaves out a portion. The data show fewer than 400,000 clones, around 90% seen once. Treatment reported: 15 to 20 received Ad26.COV2.S at low or high dose, single or two shots; 5 received placebo; per-sample allocation not given. Sampling occurred on day 63 after the first vaccine or placebo injection. At a Boston site, the person donating was an adult of 18-55 years. This sample comprised peripheral blood, obtained in a trial of Ad26.COV2.S vaccine versus placebo. The gene calls are TRBV18 and TRBJ2-3; 10 bases fit TRBD2. The clonotype originates from a person aged 18-60 years who received the Ad26.COV2.S COVID-19 vaccine or a placebo. CDR3 protein: CASSLAGVPTDTQYF. The CDR3, as DNA: TGTGCCAGCTCCCTAGCGGGGGTCCCCACAGATACGCAGTATTTT.